This TCR beta chain came from a study of CD8+CD57+ T cells in acquired aplastic anemia (dated by TCRdb to 2016 to 2019). As for the study more broadly: DNA extracted from sorted CD4+ and CD8+ cells had a mean of about 3 ug, with a range of roughly 0.18 to 27.4 ug. An average of approximately 10 million reads for CD4+ cells and around 11 million reads for CD8+ cells was obtained from healthy donor samples. What the authors observed across the whole study: CD8+ Simpson's diversity did not differ significantly between patients and healthy controls (P=0.060). Around 27 CD8+ CDR3 sequences were found in both patients and controls but appeared to be highly expressed in patients and within the immunodominant clones of the patients.

Trimming costs V 4 bases and J 4 bases, and their ends lie 13 bases apart. CDR3 length: 14 amino acids, cysteine to phenylalanine. The DNA shown is the 42-base CDR3, in frame from base 1. Sequences SNHLY (CDR1) and FYNNEI (CDR2) are obtained from the germline V gene. Genomic DNA was used as template for profiling of TCR beta VDJ combinations and CDR3 sequences. An Illumina HiSeq 2000 was the platform used for TCR repertoire sequencing. The paper's data handling went like this. TRBV/TRBJ rearrangement plots, CDR3 size and DJ length profiles, and Simpson's diversity index were used to evaluate the repertoires. Whichever DNA sequence was most abundant in the deep sequencing data was defined as the immunodominant clone. CDR3 amino acid sequences were screened for sharing across subjects and compared with published repertoires and the VDJdb database. TCRdb reprocessing: public reads trimmed at Q25 with fastp, clones called with MiXCR, in-frame beta chains kept. Rows matching on CDR3 protein sequence are summarized as one entry with the most common DNA and genes. The V and J calls were not made by the authors but by TCRdb's processing. The sample data list 150,000 to 200,000 distinct CDR3 sequences, and about half of these were observed just once. The ten largest clones represent approximately 2.9% of the sample.

Concerning this clonotype: Which antigen it targets is not known. No per-base quality is available; no much larger clone lies one base away.

In this study, sorted CD4+ and CD8+ T cells from the blood of healthy subjects and of severe aplastic anemia patients had their TCR repertoires deep-sequenced. Ficoll-Paque density gradient centrifugation was used to isolate peripheral blood mononuclear cells. Before DNA extraction, CD4+ and CD8+ T cells were sorted with FACS or magnetic beads. The rearrangement joined TRBV2 to TRBJ1-1, and perhaps TRBD1 as D gene, on 5 matching bases. The sequencing input was sorted CD4+, CD8+, or CD8+CD57+ T cells (not recorded which) from PBMCs. The TCR was taken from a human donor in good health. The bases read TGTGCCAGCAGTGGGGGAGCAGGGTTCACTGAAGCTTTCTTT. Its amino acids are CASSGGAGFTEAFF.